This T cell receptor (beta chain) is from a study of blood T cell repertoires in COVID-19. Background on the study: Sites in the United States, Italy and Spain provided acute and convalescent COVID-19 samples. Sample material is recorded as cDNA or gDNA derived from T cells, B-cell-depleted T cells, or PBMCs.

Seattle patient enrollment occurred during active infection, with longitudinal follow-up thereafter. This CDR3 has 15 residues. The V end lost 2 bases, the J end lost 6 bases, and 13 bases lay between the germline ends. Germline CDR1 reads KGHDR; CDR2 reads SFDVKD. Original processing notes: Reference gene primer amplification in the assay estimated nucleated cell counts. The assay was immunoSEQ multiplex PCR, and TCRdb's table has in-frame clones only and misses some. The V and J calls and clone size are taken from that table; D and trimming were inferred from the DNA. The sample yields about 130,000 clones, 75% to 90% seen once.

Sample: peripheral blood. The chain couples TRBV24-1 to TRBJ2-1; weak D call: TRBD2 (6 bases). This TCR came from a woman older than 75 with COVID-19, enrolled during active disease. CDR3: CATSDSGLRGNEQFF. Here the CDR3 DNA reads TGTGCCACCAGTGATTCGGGACTTCGCGGCAATGAGCAGTTCTTC.